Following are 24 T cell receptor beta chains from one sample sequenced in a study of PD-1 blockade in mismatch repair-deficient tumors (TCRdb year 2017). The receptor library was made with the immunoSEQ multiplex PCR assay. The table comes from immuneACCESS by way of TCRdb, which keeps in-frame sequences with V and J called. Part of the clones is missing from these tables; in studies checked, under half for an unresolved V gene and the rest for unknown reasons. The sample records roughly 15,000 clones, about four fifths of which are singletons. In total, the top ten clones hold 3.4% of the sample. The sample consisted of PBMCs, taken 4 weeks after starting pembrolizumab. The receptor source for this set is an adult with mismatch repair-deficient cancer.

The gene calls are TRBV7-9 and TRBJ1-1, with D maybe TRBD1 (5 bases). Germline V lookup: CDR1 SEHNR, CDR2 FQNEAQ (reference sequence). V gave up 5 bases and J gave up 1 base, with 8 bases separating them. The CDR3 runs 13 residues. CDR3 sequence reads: CASSPTGNTEAFF. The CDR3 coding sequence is TGTGCCAGCAGCCCTACAGGGAACACTGAAGCTTTCTTT.

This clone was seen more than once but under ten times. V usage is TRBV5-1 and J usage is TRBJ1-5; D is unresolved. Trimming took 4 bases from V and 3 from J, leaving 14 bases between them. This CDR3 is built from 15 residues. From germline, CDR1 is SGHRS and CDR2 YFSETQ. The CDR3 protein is CASSSPLVDNQPQHF. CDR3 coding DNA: TGCGCCAGCAGCAGCCCTCTGGTTGACAATCAGCCCCAGCATTTT.

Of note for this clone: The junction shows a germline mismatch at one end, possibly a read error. CDR3 in amino acids: CASSLSLGWADTEAFF. For the CDR3, the DNA is TGTGCCAGCAGTTTATCGCTGGGGTGGGCGGACACGGAAGCTTTCTTT. The J gene is TRBJ1-1, the V gene TRBV27; D may be TRBD1 (5 bases). This CDR3 spans 16 amino acids. Looked up from germline, CDR1 is MNHEY and CDR2 is SMNVEV (reference sequence).

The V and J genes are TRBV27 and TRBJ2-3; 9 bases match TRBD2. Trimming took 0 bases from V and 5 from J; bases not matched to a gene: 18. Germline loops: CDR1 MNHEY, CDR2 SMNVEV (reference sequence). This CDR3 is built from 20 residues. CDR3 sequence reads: CASSLSPPGVAGVLGDTQYF. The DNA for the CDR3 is TGTGCCAGCAGTTTATCTCCCCCGGGGGTAGCGGGAGTTTTGGGAGATACGCAGTATTTT.

CDR3 loop: CASPTGSYGYTF. CDR3 sequence (DNA): TGTGCCAGCCCGACAGGGAGCTATGGCTACACCTTC. J is TRBJ1-2 and V is TRBV25-1; 7 nucleotides line up with TRBD1. V was pared by 8 bases and J by 4 bases, with 4 bases of the junction left unmatched. CDR1 MGHDK and CDR2 SYGVNS come from the germline V gene. CDR3 length: 12 residues.

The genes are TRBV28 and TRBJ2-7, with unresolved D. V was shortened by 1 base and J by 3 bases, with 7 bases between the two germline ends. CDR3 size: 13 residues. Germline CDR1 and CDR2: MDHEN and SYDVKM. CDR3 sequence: CASSLYGLYEQYF. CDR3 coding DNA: TGTGCCAGCAGTTTATACGGTCTCTACGAGCAGTACTTC.

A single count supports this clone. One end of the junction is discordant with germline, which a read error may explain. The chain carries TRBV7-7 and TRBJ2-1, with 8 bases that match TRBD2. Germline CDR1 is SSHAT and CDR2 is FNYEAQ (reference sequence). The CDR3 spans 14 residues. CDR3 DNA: TGTGCTAGCAGCTTAGCCTTTGCGGGAGGTGAGCAGTTCTTC. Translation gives CASSLAFAGGEQFF.

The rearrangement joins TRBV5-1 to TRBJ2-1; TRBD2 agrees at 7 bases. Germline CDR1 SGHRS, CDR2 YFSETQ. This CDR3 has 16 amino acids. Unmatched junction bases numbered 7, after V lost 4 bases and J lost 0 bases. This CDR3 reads CASSLIAGASYNEQFF. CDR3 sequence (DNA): TGCGCCAGCAGCCTTATAGCGGGTGCCTCCTACAATGAGCAGTTCTTC.

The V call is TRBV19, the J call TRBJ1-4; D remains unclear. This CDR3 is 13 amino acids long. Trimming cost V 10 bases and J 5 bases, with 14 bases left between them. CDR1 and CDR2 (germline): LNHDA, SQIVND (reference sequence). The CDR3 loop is CAIQPPGNEKLFF. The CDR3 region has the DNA TGTGCCATCCAACCCCCGGGAAATGAAAAACTGTTTTTT. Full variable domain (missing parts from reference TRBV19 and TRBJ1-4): DGGITQSPKYLFRKEGQNVTLSCEQNLNHDAMYWYRQDPGQGLRLIYYSQIVNDFQKGDIAEGYSVSREKKESFPLTVTSAQKNPTAFYLCAIQPPGNEKLFFGSGTQLSVL.

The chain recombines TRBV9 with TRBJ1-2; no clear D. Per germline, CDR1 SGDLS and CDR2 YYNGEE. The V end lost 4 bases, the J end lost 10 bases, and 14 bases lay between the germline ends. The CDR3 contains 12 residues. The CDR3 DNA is TGTGCCAGCAGCTCCCCTGGTGGCTCCTACACCTTC. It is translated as CASSSPGGSYTF.

CDR3 sequence (DNA): TGCGCCAGCAGCTTGGATGGGGGGACCACTGAAGCTTTCTTT. Its protein is CASSLDGGTTEAFF. This sequence joins TRBV5-1 and TRBJ1-1, with a weak D call TRBD1 (5 bases). This CDR3 region has 14 residues. Per germline, CDR1 SGHRS and CDR2 YFSETQ. Between the trimmed V and J ends, which lost 0 bases and 4 bases, there was a span of 10 bases.

CDR3 loop: CASSNTGEGGTGELFF. CDR3 DNA: TGTGCCAGCAGTAACACAGGGGAAGGTGGGACCGGGGAGCTGTTTTTT. The chain uses TRBV25-1 and TRBJ2-2, with TRBD1 matching 7 bases. The V gene's germline CDR1 is MGHDK and CDR2 SYGVNS. The CDR3 extends over 16 amino acids. The V and J ends lost 5 bases and 5 bases, in that order; junction bases with no gene match: 11.

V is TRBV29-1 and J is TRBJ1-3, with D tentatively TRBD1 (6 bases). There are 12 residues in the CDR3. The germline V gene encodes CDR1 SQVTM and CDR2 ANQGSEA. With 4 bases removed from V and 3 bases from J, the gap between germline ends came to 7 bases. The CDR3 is CSVVGGGNTIYF. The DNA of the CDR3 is TGCAGCGTTGTAGGGGGTGGAAACACCATATATTTT.

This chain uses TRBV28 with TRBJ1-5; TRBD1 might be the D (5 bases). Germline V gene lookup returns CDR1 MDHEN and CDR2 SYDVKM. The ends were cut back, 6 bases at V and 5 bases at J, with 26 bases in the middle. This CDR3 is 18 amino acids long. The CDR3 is CASREPGLWNGGYQPQHF. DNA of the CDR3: TGTGCCAGCAGAGAACCGGGACTCTGGAACGGGGGGTATCAGCCCCAGCATTTT.

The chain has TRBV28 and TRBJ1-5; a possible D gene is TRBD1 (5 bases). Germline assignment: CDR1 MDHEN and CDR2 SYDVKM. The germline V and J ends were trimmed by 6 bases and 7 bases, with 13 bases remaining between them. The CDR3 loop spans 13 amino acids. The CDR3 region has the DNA TGTGCCAGCAGATCCAGGGCTTGGCAGCCCCAGCATTTT. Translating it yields CASRSRAWQPQHF.

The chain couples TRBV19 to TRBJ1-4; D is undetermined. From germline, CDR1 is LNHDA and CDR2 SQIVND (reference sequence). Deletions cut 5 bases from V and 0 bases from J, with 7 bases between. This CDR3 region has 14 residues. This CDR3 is CASSLQSTNEKLFF. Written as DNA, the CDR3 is TGTGCCAGTAGTCTTCAGTCAACTAATGAAAAACTGTTTTTT.

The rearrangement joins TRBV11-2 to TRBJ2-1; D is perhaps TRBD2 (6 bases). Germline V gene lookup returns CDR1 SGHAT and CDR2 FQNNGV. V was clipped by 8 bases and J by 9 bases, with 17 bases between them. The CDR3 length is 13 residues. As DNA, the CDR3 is TGTGCCAGCGGTGGCCAGCCCGGGGGTGAGCAGTTCTTC. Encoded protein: CASGGQPGGEQFF.

The CDR3 here is CASSSSAETQYF. In DNA form, the CDR3 reads TGTGCCAGCAGTTCTAGCGCGGAGACCCAGTACTTC. The chain combines TRBV28 with TRBJ2-5; tentatively, D is TRBD2 (6 bases). The CDR3 sequence is 12 residues long. Germline CDR1 MDHEN, CDR2 SYDVKM. V dropped 4 bases and J dropped 5 bases, with 8 bases sitting between them. The whole variable domain, remainder taken from reference TRBV28 and TRBJ2-5, is DVKVTQSSRYLVKRTGEKVFLECVQDMDHENMFWYRQDPGLGLRLIYFSYDVKMKEKGDIPEGYSVSREKKERFSLILESASTNQTSMYLCASSSSAETQYFGPGTRLLVL.

The CDR3 spells CASSLRQSSSYEQYF. The CDR3, as DNA: TGTGCCAGCTCACTACGACAGAGTAGCTCCTACGAGCAGTACTTC. The chain links TRBV18 to TRBJ2-7, with D tentatively TRBD1 (5 bases). This CDR3 has 15 residues. The germline CDR1 and CDR2 sequences are KGHSH and LQKENI. Between the trimmed V and J ends, which lost 4 bases and 0 bases, there was a span of 13 bases.

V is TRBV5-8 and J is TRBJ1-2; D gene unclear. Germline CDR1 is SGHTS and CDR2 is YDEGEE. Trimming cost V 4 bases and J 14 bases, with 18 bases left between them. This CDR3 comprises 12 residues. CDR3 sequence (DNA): TGTGCCAGCAGCCCGCTGGGCACGTCGGCTACCTTC. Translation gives CASSPLGTSATF.

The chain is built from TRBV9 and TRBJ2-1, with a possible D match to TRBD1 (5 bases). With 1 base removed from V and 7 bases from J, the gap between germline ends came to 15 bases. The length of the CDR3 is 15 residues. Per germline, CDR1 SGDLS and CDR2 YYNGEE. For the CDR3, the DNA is TGTGCCAGCAGCGTATGGGGCTTTACAGAGAATGAGCAGTTCTTC. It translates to CASSVWGFTENEQFF.

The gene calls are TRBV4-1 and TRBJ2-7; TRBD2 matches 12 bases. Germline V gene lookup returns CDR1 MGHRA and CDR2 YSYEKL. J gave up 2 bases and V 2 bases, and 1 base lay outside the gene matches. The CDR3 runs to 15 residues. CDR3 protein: CASSQRTSGTYEQYF. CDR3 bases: TGCGCCAGCAGCCAAAGGACTAGCGGGACCTACGAGCAGTACTTC.

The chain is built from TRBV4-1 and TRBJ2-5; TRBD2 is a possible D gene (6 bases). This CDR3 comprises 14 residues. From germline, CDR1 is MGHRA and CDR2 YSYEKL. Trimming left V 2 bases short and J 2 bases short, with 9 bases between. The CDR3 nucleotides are TGCGCCAGCAGCCAACTAGCGCCTCAAGAGACCCAGTACTTC. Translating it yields CASSQLAPQETQYF.

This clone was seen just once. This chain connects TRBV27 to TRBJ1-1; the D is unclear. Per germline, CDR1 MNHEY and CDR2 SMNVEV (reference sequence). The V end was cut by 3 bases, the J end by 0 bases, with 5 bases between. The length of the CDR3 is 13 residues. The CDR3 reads CASSFSVNTEAFF. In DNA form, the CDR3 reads TGTGCCAGCAGTTTTAGTGTGAACACTGAAGCTTTCTTT.